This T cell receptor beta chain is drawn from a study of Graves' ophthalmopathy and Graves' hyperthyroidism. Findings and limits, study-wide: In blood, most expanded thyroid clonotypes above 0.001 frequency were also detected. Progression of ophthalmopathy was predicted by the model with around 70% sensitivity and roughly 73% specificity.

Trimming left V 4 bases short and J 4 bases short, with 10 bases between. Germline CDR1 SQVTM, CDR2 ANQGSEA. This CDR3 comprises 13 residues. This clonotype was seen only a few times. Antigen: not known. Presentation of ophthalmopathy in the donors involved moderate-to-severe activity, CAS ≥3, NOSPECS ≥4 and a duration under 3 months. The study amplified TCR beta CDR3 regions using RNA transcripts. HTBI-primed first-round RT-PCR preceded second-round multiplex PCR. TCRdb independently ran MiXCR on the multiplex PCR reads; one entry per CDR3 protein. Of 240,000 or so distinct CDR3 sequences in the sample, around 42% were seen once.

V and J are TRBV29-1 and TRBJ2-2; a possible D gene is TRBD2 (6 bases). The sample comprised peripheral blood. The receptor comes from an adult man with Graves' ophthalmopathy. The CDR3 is CSVGGAGTGELFF. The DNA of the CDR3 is TGCAGCGTTGGCGGGGCGGGCACCGGGGAGCTGTTTTTT.